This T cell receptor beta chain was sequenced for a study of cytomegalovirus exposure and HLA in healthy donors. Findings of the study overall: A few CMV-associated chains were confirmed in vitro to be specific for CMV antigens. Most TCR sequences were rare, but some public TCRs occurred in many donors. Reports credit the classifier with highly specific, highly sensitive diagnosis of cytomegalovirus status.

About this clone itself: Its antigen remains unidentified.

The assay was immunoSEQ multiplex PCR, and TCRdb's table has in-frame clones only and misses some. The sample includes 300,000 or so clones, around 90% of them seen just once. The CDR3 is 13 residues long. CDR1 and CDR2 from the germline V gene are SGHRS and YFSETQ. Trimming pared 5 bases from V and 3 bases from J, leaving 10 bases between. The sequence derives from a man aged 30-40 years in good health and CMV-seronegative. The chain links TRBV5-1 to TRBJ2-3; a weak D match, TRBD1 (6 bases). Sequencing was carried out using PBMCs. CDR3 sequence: CASRGGVTDTQYF. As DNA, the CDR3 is TGCGCCAGCAGAGGGGGTGTAACAGATACGCAGTATTTT.